The next 18 T cell receptor beta chains were all read from a single sample in a study of T cells after yellow fever vaccination. In TCRdb, the 5' RACE reads were re-called with MiXCR into one record per CDR3 protein. The data hold some 500,000 distinct CDR3 sequences, with roughly 13% observed a single time. This specimen consisted of PBMCs, obtained on the day of the yellow fever booster vaccination. These receptors originate from a man aged 30-40 years who received the YFV17D yellow fever vaccine.

This clonotype came up a few times. This chain connects TRBV11-2 to TRBJ2-3; D gene ambiguous. The V end lost 1 base, the J end lost 3 bases, and 14 bases lay between the germline ends. Per germline, CDR1 SGHAT and CDR2 FQNNGV. This CDR3 region has 16 residues. CDR3 sequence: CASSLVAPGLTDTQYF. The CDR3 DNA sequence: TGTGCCAGCAGCTTAGTTGCCCCTGGGCTGACAGATACGCAGTATTTT. Variable domain in full (rest from reference TRBV11-2 and TRBJ2-3): EAGVAQSPRYKIIEKRQSVAFWCNPISGHATLYWYQQILGQGPKLLIQFQNNGVVDDSQLPKDRFSAERLKGVDSTLKIQPAKLEDSAVYLCASSLVAPGLTDTQYFGPGTRLTVL.

The rearrangement joins TRBV6-5 to TRBJ2-2; 7 bases are shared with TRBD1. V was pared by 2 bases and J by 4 bases, with 7 bases of the junction left unmatched. The CDR3 sequence is 16 residues long. The germline CDR1 and CDR2 sequences are MNHEY and SVGAGI. The CDR3 loop is CASSYPQGVGTGELFF. The CDR3 nucleotides read TGTGCCAGCAGTTACCCGCAGGGGGTCGGCACCGGGGAGCTGTTTTTT.

The V gene is TRBV13, the J gene TRBJ2-6; no clear D gene. With 5 bases removed from V and 11 bases from J, the gap between germline ends came to 10 bases. The germline CDR1 and CDR2 sequences are PRHDT and FYEKMQ (reference sequence). The CDR3 covers 12 residues. The CDR3 protein is CASSGTADVLTF. CDR3 DNA: TGTGCCAGCAGCGGCACCGCCGACGTCCTGACTTTC.

The chain links TRBV20-1 to TRBJ1-3, with D hard to call. V dropped 0 bases and J dropped 6 bases, with 12 bases sitting between them. The CDR3 covers 14 residues. Germline CDR1 and CDR2: DFQATT and SNEGSKA (reference sequence). The CDR3 nucleotides read TGCAGTGCTAGAGATCCCAATCCTGCAAACACCATATATTTT. Translating gives CSARDPNPANTIYF.

The chain carries TRBV20-1 and TRBJ2-4, with D perhaps given as TRBD1 or TRBD2 (7 bases each). V was pared by 6 bases and J by 9 bases, with 21 bases between. The CDR3 runs 14 residues. CDR1 is DFQATT and CDR2 is SNEGSKA in the germline V gene (reference sequence). The CDR3 DNA reads TGCAGTGCAAAATTACAGGGGAGGGATGGCATTCAGTACTTC. This encodes CSAKLQGRDGIQYF.

This clonotype was detected a few times. The chain links TRBV6-1 to TRBJ1-6, with TRBD1 matching 7 bases. J gave up 10 bases and V 5 bases, and 5 bases lay outside the gene matches. This CDR3 has 13 residues. CDR1 and CDR2 (germline): MNHNS, SASEGT. CDR3 sequence reads: CASSRQGGSPLHF. The CDR3 DNA is TGTGCCAGCAGTCGACAGGGTGGCTCACCCCTCCACTTT.

The V call is TRBV5-4, the J call TRBJ2-1, with 11 positions matching TRBD2. Germline CDR1 reads SGHNT; CDR2 reads YYREEE (reference sequence). The J segment lost 9 bases and the V segment lost 0 bases, leaving 20 bases of the junction unmatched. The CDR3 contains 20 residues. CDR3 amino acids: CASSLAGLSKGSGRASEQFF. The CDR3 nucleotides read TGTGCCAGCAGCTTGGCTGGATTGAGTAAGGGTAGCGGGAGGGCCTCTGAGCAGTTCTTC.

The chain joins TRBV5-1 to TRBJ2-1; no reliable D call. The V gene lost 6 bases and the J gene lost 8 bases, with 18 bases spanning the gap. Germline V lookup: CDR1 SGHRS, CDR2 YFSETQ. This CDR3 spans 14 amino acids. As DNA, the CDR3 is TGCGCCAGCAATAGGGAAGCAGCTGTCTATGAGCAGTTCTTC. Its protein is CASNREAAVYEQFF. The full variable domain, its missing parts supplied by reference TRBV5-1 and TRBJ2-1, is KAGVTQTPRYLIKTRGQQVTLSCSPISGHRSVSWYQQTPGQGLQFLFEYFSETQRNKGNFPGRFSGRQFSNSRSEMNVSTLELGDSALYLCASNREAAVYEQFFGPGTRLTVL.

CDR3 coding DNA: TGTGCCAGCAGCTGGGGACAGGGCGCCAATCAGCCCCAGCATTTT. Encoded protein: CASSWGQGANQPQHF. This chain uses TRBV7-8 with TRBJ1-5; TRBD1 matches 9 bases. V lost 4 bases, J lost 3 bases, and 4 bases stayed unmatched. The CDR3 length is 15 residues. Germline-derived CDR1 and CDR2 are SGHVS and FQNEAQ.

This clonotype occurred a few times. The chain recombines TRBV20-1 with TRBJ2-7, with D maybe TRBD2 (6 bases). CDR3 length equals 15 residues. V shed 3 bases and J shed 3 bases, with 18 bases lying between them. Germline V lookup: CDR1 DFQATT, CDR2 SNEGSKA (reference sequence). Here the CDR3 reads CSASSGLGGVYEQYF. For the CDR3, the DNA is TGCAGTGCTAGTTCCGGGCTTGGCGGGGTCTACGAGCAGTACTTC.

V usage is TRBV23-1 and J usage is TRBJ2-7, with D perhaps matching TRBD1 (6 bases). TRBV23-1 is noted as an ORF with a role that remains uncertain. The CDR3 contains 16 residues. The ends were cut back, 1 base at V and 3 bases at J, with 16 bases in the middle. The CDR3 coding sequence is TGCGCCAGCAGTCAATGGCACATACAGGGCGGCTACGAGCAGTACTTC. Translated: CASSQWHIQGGYEQYF.

The chain has TRBV5-1 and TRBJ1-1; 9 bases match TRBD1. CDR1 and CDR2 from the germline V gene are SGHRS and YFSETQ. CDR3 length: 15 residues. Losses at the gene ends were 2 bases for V and 5 bases for J; bases not matched to a gene: 7. The CDR3 sequence: CASSFRDRAITEAFF. CDR3 in DNA: TGCGCCAGCAGCTTCCGGGACAGGGCGATAACTGAAGCTTTCTTT. Looking up the rest from reference TRBV5-1 and TRBJ1-1 gives the full variable domain: KAGVTQTPRYLIKTRGQQVTLSCSPISGHRSVSWYQQTPGQGLQFLFEYFSETQRNKGNFPGRFSGRQFSNSRSEMNVSTLELGDSALYLCASSFRDRAITEAFFGQGTRLTVV.

This clonotype was seen more than once but under ten times. The genes are TRBV7-6 and TRBJ2-1; 7 bases agree with TRBD1. Looked up from germline, CDR1 is SGHVS and CDR2 is FNYEAQ. The CDR3 has 16 residues. After removal of 5 bases from V and 2 bases from J, the junction contained 9 bases not matched to a gene. As DNA, the CDR3 is TGTGCCAGCAGCCCGCAGACAGGGAAAACCTACAATGAGCAGTTCTTC. Protein: CASSPQTGKTYNEQFF.

This sequence joins TRBV18 and TRBJ2-7, with D perhaps TRBD1 (5 bases). Germline V gene data show CDR1 as KGHSH and CDR2 as LQKENI. CDR3 size: 15 residues. V was clipped by 3 bases and J by 0 bases, with 12 bases between them. CDR3 protein: CASSPRAVYSYEQYF. The CDR3, as DNA: TGTGCCAGCTCACCCAGGGCAGTTTACTCCTACGAGCAGTACTTC.

This clonotype was picked up a small number of times. The chain is built from TRBV19 and TRBJ1-2, with 9 bases that match TRBD1. Germline CDR1 is LNHDA and CDR2 is SQIVND (reference sequence). V lost 5 bases, J lost 2 bases, and 3 bases stayed unmatched. CDR3 length equals 14 residues. CDR3: CASSFGQGNYGYTF. CDR3 nucleotide sequence: TGTGCCAGTAGTTTCGGACAGGGGAACTATGGCTACACCTTC.

This clonotype was detected many times. The genes are TRBV18 and TRBJ1-1; D is undetermined. The CDR3 spans 14 residues. Germline CDR1 reads KGHSH; CDR2 reads LQKENI. Deletions cut 3 bases from V and 10 bases from J, with 18 bases between. CDR3 in amino acids: CASSPSMGLRGAFF. CDR3 DNA: TGTGCCAGCTCACCCTCAATGGGCCTTCGTGGAGCTTTCTTT.

This clonotype was seen a handful of times. The chain couples TRBV2 to TRBJ1-1, with 7 bases fitting TRBD1. Per germline, CDR1 SNHLY and CDR2 FYNNEI. With 4 bases clipped from V and 4 bases from J, the junction kept 6 bases outside the gene matches. The CDR3 spans 14 residues. The CDR3 sequence: CASSVQGISTEAFF. Here the CDR3 DNA reads TGTGCCAGCAGTGTACAGGGGATTAGCACTGAAGCTTTCTTT.

The J gene is TRBJ2-7, the V gene TRBV10-3; no clear D gene. The CDR3 covers 14 residues. CDR1 and CDR2 (germline): ENHRY, SYGVKD. V lost 2 bases to trimming and J lost 5 bases, with 13 bases between them. Here the CDR3 reads CAISEVGAPDEQYF. For the CDR3, the DNA is TGTGCCATCAGTGAGGTGGGCGCTCCGGACGAGCAGTACTTC.